Listed below are T cell receptor beta chains from one sample, sequenced in a study of low-dose radiotherapy and immunotherapy resistance in tumors. A single record per CDR3 protein comes from TCRdb applying MiXCR to the reads. The table has tens of thousands of distinct CDR3 sequences, over 15% seen once. The specimen was PBMCs, collected before treatment. The source of these receptors is a male donor with prostate cancer. Each CDR3 is given without its conserved first and last residue.

j_gene: TRBJ2-5; v_gene: TRBV12-3/TRBV12-4; CDR3aa: ASRGVETQY
j_gene: TRBJ2-7; v_gene: TRBV6-4; CDR3aa: ASIKKRRTGVYEQY
j_gene: TRBJ2-7; v_gene: TRBV3-1; CDR3aa: ASQPSRGGARQY
j_gene: TRBJ1-1; v_gene: TRBV5-1; CDR3aa: ASSLDQGAEAF
j_gene: TRBJ2-2; v_gene: TRBV5-1; CDR3aa: ASSGEGDTGELF
j_gene: TRBJ2-7; v_gene: TRBV20-1; CDR3aa: SASGDYEQY
j_gene: TRBJ2-7; v_gene: TRBV5-6; CDR3aa: ASSPAGGPREQY
j_gene: TRBJ2-3; v_gene: TRBV7-2; CDR3aa: ASSVSTDTQY
j_gene: TRBJ2-3; v_gene: TRBV30; CDR3aa: AGTSGGAFGTQY
j_gene: TRBJ1-5; v_gene: TRBV7-9; CDR3aa: ASSPGGTNQPQH
j_gene: TRBJ1-1; v_gene: TRBV10-3; CDR3aa: AIRDRTGNTEAF
j_gene: TRBJ2-5; v_gene: TRBV7-7; CDR3aa: ASSMGQQETQY
j_gene: TRBJ2-7; v_gene: TRBV5-1; CDR3aa: ASSLATGTGVGYEQY
j_gene: TRBJ2-7; v_gene: TRBV11-2; CDR3aa: ASSLDLSGAGEQY
j_gene: TRBJ1-2; v_gene: TRBV19; CDR3aa: ASMNRANYGYT
j_gene: TRBJ2-7; v_gene: TRBV7-9; CDR3aa: ASSLAGRVTGQY
j_gene: TRBJ2-2; v_gene: TRBV6-2/TRBV6-3; CDR3aa: ASSGQGAITGELF
j_gene: TRBJ2-1; v_gene: TRBV6-2/TRBV6-3; CDR3aa: ASSYRGGQRPYNEQF
j_gene: TRBJ2-7; v_gene: TRBV6-2/TRBV6-3; CDR3aa: ASSLDGVGSDAQY
j_gene: TRBJ2-3; v_gene: TRBV6-5; CDR3aa: ASSRPGRSTDTQY
j_gene: TRBJ2-2; v_gene: TRBV28; CDR3aa: ASRGPGHTGELF
j_gene: TRBJ1-1; v_gene: TRBV14; CDR3aa: ASSQLGVTEAF
j_gene: TRBJ2-7; v_gene: TRBV19; CDR3aa: ASSSDFSYEQY
j_gene: TRBJ2-5; v_gene: TRBV5-1; CDR3aa: ASSLGGGRETQY
j_gene: TRBJ1-6; v_gene: TRBV6-2/TRBV6-3; CDR3aa: ASSLQGSHNSPLH
j_gene: TRBJ2-7; v_gene: TRBV5-4; CDR3aa: ASRQNIAGDPYEQY
j_gene: TRBJ2-3; v_gene: TRBV5-1; CDR3aa: ASSPGTSGFSTDTQY
j_gene: TRBJ1-2; v_gene: TRBV19; CDR3aa: ATWYRRGRGTYGYT
j_gene: TRBJ2-3; v_gene: TRBV15; CDR3aa: ATSRGTGTDTQY
j_gene: TRBJ2-5; v_gene: TRBV29-1; CDR3aa: SGEPTGAKTQY
j_gene: TRBJ1-2; v_gene: TRBV6-6; CDR3aa: ASRTLTNYGYT
j_gene: TRBJ1-1; v_gene: TRBV7-9; CDR3aa: ASRPTMLEEAF
j_gene: TRBJ2-2; v_gene: TRBV7-2; CDR3aa: ASSLVRETGELF
j_gene: TRBJ1-1; v_gene: TRBV7-9; CDR3aa: ASSPGQGFGEAF
j_gene: TRBJ1-5; v_gene: TRBV4-1; CDR3aa: ASSQTLDQPQH
j_gene: TRBJ1-1; v_gene: TRBV27; CDR3aa: ASIGRRGITEAF
j_gene: TRBJ2-2; v_gene: TRBV2; CDR3aa: ASSEDRSNTGELF
j_gene: TRBJ2-5; v_gene: TRBV5-1; CDR3aa: ASSYGRRSETQY
j_gene: TRBJ2-4; v_gene: TRBV7-9; CDR3aa: ASSRNRDRQNIQY
j_gene: TRBJ2-4; v_gene: TRBV7-9; CDR3aa: ASSGHLGIGKNIQY
j_gene: TRBJ2-1; v_gene: TRBV11-2; CDR3aa: ASSRLAGGPYNEQF
j_gene: TRBJ2-3; v_gene: TRBV12-3/TRBV12-4; CDR3aa: ASRLQRTDTQY
j_gene: TRBJ2-3; v_gene: TRBV5-5; CDR3aa: ASSLVGPSTDTQY
j_gene: TRBJ2-7; v_gene: TRBV25-1; CDR3aa: ASRGQVSYEQY
j_gene: TRBJ1-5; v_gene: TRBV30; CDR3aa: AWSTLNSNQPQH
j_gene: TRBJ2-1; v_gene: TRBV12-3/TRBV12-4; CDR3aa: ASSSSGKQF
j_gene: TRBJ2-7; v_gene: TRBV12-3/TRBV12-4; CDR3aa: ASSFGQGLYEQY
j_gene: TRBJ2-3; v_gene: TRBV20-1; CDR3aa: SATGLAGGRDY